Following are 15 T cell receptor beta chains from one sample sequenced in a study of T cells after yellow fever vaccination. TCRdb called the 5' RACE reads again in MiXCR, with one record for every CDR3 protein. The table includes 450,000 to 550,000 distinct CDR3 sequences, roughly 21% detected once. Sequenced material: PBMCs, taken 15 days after the yellow fever booster vaccination. The receptor set was obtained from a man younger than 45 who received the YFV17D yellow fever vaccine.

This clonotype was seen a few times. CDR3 residues: CASRTDRARSYNSPLHF. CDR3 sequence (DNA): TGTGCCAGCAGGACGGACAGGGCCAGGTCCTATAATTCACCCCTCCACTTT. The chain links TRBV5-5 to TRBJ1-6; TRBD1 aligns across 8 bases. Trimming at V came to 5 bases and at J to 1 base, leaving 8 bases not matched to a gene. The CDR3 runs to 17 residues. Germline-derived CDR1 and CDR2 are SGHKS and YYEKEE (reference sequence).

The gene calls are TRBV19 and TRBJ2-7; D might be TRBD1 (5 bases). V gave up 5 bases and J gave up 5 bases, with 16 bases separating them. The CDR3 runs to 14 residues. Germline CDR1 is LNHDA and CDR2 is SQIVND (reference sequence). The CDR3 loop reads CASSLLGRGHEQYF. The CDR3 DNA follows: TGTGCCAGTAGTCTCCTGGGAAGGGGCCACGAGCAGTACTTC.

V gene TRBV20-1 combines with J gene TRBJ1-5; unclear D gene. The germline V gene has CDR1 DFQATT and CDR2 SNEGSKA (reference sequence). V was pared by 0 bases and J by 4 bases, with 7 bases between. The CDR3 has 13 amino acids. CDR3: CSARDIENQPQHF. The CDR3 DNA sequence: TGCAGTGCTAGAGATATCGAGAATCAGCCCCAGCATTTT.

This chain joins TRBV9 and TRBJ2-1, with a tentative D call TRBD2 (6 bases). CDR1 is SGDLS and CDR2 is YYNGEE in the germline V gene. The CDR3 has 13 amino acids. V lost 0 bases and J 7 bases, leaving 8 bases between the germline ends. Here the CDR3 DNA reads TGTGCCAGCAGCGTAGCGGGAGCAAATGAGCAGTTCTTC. It is translated as CASSVAGANEQFF.

This rearrangement joins TRBV5-1 to TRBJ2-1; 14 bases agree with TRBD2. Trimming removed 4 bases from V and 7 bases from J; junction bases left unmatched: 10. Germline-derived CDR1 and CDR2 are SGHRS and YFSETQ. This CDR3 has 17 amino acids. CDR3 DNA: TGCGCCAGCAGCCTACCGGGACTAGCGGGAGCCGAAAATGAGCAGTTCTTC. Protein: CASSLPGLAGAENEQFF.

This clonotype came up a few times. The genes are TRBV7-9 and TRBJ2-7; 10 nucleotides align to TRBD2. Germline V gene lookup returns CDR1 SEHNR and CDR2 FQNEAQ (reference sequence). The J segment lost 0 bases and the V segment lost 2 bases, leaving 4 bases of the junction unmatched. This CDR3 spans 16 amino acids. As DNA, the CDR3 is TGTGCCAGCAGCTTAACGACTAGCGGGTTCTCCTACGAGCAGTACTTC. Translated: CASSLTTSGFSYEQYF.

This chain links TRBV5-1 with TRBJ2-3, with a weak D call TRBD1 (5 bases). This CDR3 has 14 residues. V was trimmed by 3 bases and J by 5 bases, leaving 13 bases between them. Germline V gene sequence: CDR1 SGHRS, CDR2 YFSETQ. CDR3 sequence: CASSSRQTLDTQYF. CDR3 DNA sequence: TGCGCCAGCAGCTCCCGACAGACTTTAGATACGCAGTATTTT.

This clonotype was detected ten times or more. J is TRBJ1-1 and V is TRBV6-2 or TRBV6-3; D perhaps matches TRBD1 (5 bases). The CDR3 length is 18 residues. Germline V gene data show CDR1 as MNHEY and CDR2 as SVGEGT. V was cut by 6 bases and J by 3 bases, with 26 bases left in between. CDR3 coding DNA: TGTGCCAGCAGATATGGGGCCGGGAGCTCGCCTGGGGACACTGAAGCTTTCTTT. Translation gives CASRYGAGSSPGDTEAFF.

J is TRBJ2-5 and V is TRBV7-6; no clear D. The length of the CDR3 is 14 residues. The V end lost 1 base, the J end lost 2 bases, and 8 bases lay between the germline ends. CDR1 SGHVS and CDR2 FNYEAQ come from the germline V gene. CDR3 residues: CASSLGPLQETQYF. The CDR3 DNA reads TGTGCCAGCAGCTTAGGGCCATTGCAAGAGACCCAGTACTTC.

This chain uses TRBV12-3 or TRBV12-4 with TRBJ2-1; D possibly corresponds to TRBD2 (6 bases). The length of the CDR3 is 14 residues. V shed 9 bases and J shed 3 bases, with 15 bases lying between them. CDR3 in amino acids: CASQKSSGYNEQFF. The CDR3 DNA reads as TGTGCCAGTCAGAAGAGTAGCGGCTACAATGAGCAGTTCTTC.

This clonotype was recorded a few times. The V and J genes are TRBV7-9 and TRBJ1-2; a weak D match, TRBD1 (6 bases). Germline CDR1 and CDR2: SEHNR and FQNEAQ (reference sequence). This CDR3 has 17 residues. V lost 5 bases and J 2 bases, leaving 21 bases between the germline ends. CDR3 loop: CASSPPGHKSSNYGYTF. The CDR3 nucleotides are TGTGCCAGCAGCCCACCGGGACATAAGTCCTCGAACTATGGCTACACCTTC.

This clonotype was picked up one time. The chain combines TRBV6-1 with TRBJ1-4; no clear D gene. CDR1 and CDR2 (germline): MNHNS, SASEGT. V lost 5 bases and J lost 7, with 14 bases in between. The CDR3 sequence is 14 residues long. The CDR3 region has the DNA TGTGCCAGCAGTACACAGACCGCGGGTGAAAAACTGTTTTTT. Translation: CASSTQTAGEKLFF.

The gene calls are TRBV5-5 and TRBJ2-5; the D gene could be TRBD1 or TRBD2 (5 bases each). The CDR3 has 14 residues. Germline CDR1 is SGHKS and CDR2 is YYEKEE (reference sequence). The ends were cut back, 3 bases at V and 0 bases at J, with 9 bases in the middle. CDR3 in DNA: TGTGCCAGCAGCTGGGACGCGTACCAAGAGACCCAGTACTTC. Residues: CASSWDAYQETQYF.

This clonotype was counted a few times. This chain uses TRBV4-2 with TRBJ2-1, with TRBD2 matching 15 bases. Germline values: CDR1 LGHNA, CDR2 YNFKEQ. Losses at the gene ends were 4 bases for V and 4 bases for J; bases not matched to a gene: 5. This CDR3 has 17 residues. CDR3 region: CASSPGLAGGDYNEQFF. CDR3 sequence (DNA): TGTGCCAGCAGCCCGGGACTAGCGGGAGGAGATTACAATGAGCAGTTCTTC.

This rearrangement joins TRBV20-1 to TRBJ2-7; possibly TRBD1 or TRBD2 for D (5 bases each). The CDR3 is made up of 12 amino acids. Germline loops: CDR1 DFQATT, CDR2 SNEGSKA (reference sequence). Trimming shortened V by 5 bases and J by 3 bases, and 11 bases separated the two germline ends. CDR3 loop: CSASGPLYEQYF. DNA for the CDR3: TGCAGTGCTTCGGGACCCCTCTACGAGCAGTACTTC.